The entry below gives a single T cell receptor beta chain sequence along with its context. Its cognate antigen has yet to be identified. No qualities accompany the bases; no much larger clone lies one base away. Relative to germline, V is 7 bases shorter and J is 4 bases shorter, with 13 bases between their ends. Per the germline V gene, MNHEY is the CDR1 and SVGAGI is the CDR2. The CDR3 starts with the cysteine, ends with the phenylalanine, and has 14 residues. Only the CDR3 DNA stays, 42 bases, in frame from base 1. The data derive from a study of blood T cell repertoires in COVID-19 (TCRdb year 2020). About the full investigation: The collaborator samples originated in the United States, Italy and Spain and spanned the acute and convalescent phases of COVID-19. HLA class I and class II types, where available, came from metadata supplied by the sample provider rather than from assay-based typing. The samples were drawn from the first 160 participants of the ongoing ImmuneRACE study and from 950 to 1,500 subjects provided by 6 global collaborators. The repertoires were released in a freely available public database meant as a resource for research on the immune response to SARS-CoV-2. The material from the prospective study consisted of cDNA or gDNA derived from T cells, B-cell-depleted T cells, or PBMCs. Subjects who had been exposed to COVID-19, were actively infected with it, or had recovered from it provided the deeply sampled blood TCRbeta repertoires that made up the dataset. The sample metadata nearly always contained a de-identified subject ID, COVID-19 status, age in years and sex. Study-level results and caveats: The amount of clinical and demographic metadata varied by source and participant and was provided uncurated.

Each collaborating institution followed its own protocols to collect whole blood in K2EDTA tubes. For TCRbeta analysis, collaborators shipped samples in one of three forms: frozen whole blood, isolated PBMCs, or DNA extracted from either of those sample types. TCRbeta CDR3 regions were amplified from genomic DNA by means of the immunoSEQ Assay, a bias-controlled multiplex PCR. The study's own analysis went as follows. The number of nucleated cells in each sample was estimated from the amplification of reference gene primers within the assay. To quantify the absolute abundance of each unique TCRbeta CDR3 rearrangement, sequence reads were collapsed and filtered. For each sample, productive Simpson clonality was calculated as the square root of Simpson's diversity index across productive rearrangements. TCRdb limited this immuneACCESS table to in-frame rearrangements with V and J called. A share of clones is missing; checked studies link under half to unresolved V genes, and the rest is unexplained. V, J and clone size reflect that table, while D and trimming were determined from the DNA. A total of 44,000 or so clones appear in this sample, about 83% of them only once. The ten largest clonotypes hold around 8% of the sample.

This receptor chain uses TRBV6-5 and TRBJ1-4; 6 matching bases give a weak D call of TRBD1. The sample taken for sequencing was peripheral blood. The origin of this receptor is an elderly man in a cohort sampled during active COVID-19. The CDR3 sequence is CASKNRAFNEKLFF. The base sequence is TGTGCCAGCAAAAACAGGGCCTTTAATGAAAAACTGTTTTTT.